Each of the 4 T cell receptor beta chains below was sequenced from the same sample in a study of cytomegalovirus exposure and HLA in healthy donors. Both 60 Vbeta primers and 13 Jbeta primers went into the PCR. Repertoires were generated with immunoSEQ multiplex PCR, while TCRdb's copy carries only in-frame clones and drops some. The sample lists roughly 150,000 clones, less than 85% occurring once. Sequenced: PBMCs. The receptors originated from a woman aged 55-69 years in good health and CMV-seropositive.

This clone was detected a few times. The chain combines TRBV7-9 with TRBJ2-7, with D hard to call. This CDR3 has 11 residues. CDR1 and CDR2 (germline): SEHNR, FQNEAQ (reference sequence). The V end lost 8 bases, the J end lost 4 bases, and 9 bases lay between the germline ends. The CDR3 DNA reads TGTGCCAGCTCCACTTTATACGAGCAGTACTTC. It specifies CASSTLYEQYF.

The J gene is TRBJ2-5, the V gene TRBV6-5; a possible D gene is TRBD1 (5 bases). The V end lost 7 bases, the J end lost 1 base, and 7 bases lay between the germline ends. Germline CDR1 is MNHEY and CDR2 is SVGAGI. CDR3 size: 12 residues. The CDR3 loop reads CASTGPQETQYF. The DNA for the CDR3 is TGTGCCAGCACAGGGCCCCAAGAGACCCAGTACTTC.

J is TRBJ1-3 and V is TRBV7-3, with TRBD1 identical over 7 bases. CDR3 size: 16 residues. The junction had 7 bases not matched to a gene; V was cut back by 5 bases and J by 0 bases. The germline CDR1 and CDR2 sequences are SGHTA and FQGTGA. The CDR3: CASSKGTASSGNTIYF. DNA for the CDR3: TGTGCCAGCAGCAAAGGGACAGCCAGCTCTGGAAACACCATATATTTT.

CDR3 bases: TGTGCCAGCAGTCCCCTGCGCGGGGGTTGGTCCCAGCATTTT. Translating gives CASSPLRGGWSQHF. The rearrangement links TRBV28 to TRBJ1-5; D may be TRBD1 (5 bases). V was pared by 5 bases and J by 11 bases, with 19 bases between. Germline lookup yields CDR1 MDHEN and CDR2 SYDVKM. The CDR3 has 14 amino acids.